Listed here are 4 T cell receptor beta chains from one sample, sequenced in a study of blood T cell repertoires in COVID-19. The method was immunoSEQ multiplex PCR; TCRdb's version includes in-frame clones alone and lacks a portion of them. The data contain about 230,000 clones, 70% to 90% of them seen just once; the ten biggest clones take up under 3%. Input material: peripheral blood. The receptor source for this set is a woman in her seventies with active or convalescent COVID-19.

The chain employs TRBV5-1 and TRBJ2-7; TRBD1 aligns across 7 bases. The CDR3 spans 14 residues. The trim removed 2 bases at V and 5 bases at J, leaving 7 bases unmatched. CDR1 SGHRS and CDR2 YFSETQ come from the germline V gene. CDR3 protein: CASSFSDRSHEQYF. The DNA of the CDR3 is TGCGCCAGCAGCTTTTCGGACAGGAGCCACGAGCAGTACTTC.

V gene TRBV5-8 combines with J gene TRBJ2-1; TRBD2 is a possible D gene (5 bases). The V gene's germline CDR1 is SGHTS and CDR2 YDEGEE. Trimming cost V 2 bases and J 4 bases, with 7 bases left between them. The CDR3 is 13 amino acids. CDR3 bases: TGTGCCAGCAGCTTTAGCGTATACAATGAGCAGTTCTTC. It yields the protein CASSFSVYNEQFF.

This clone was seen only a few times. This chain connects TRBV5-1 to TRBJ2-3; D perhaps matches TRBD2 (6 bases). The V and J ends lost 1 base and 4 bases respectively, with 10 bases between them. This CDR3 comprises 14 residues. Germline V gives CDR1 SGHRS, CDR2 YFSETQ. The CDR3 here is CASSLTGVADTQYF. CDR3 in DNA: TGCGCCAGCAGCTTGACGGGGGTAGCAGATACGCAGTATTTT.

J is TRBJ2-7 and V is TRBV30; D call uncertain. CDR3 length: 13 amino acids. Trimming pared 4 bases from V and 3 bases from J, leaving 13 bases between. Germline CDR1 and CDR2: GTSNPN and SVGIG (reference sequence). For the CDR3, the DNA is TGTGCCTGGACGGGTGGCAGTTACTACGAGCAGTACTTC. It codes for CAWTGGSYYEQYF.